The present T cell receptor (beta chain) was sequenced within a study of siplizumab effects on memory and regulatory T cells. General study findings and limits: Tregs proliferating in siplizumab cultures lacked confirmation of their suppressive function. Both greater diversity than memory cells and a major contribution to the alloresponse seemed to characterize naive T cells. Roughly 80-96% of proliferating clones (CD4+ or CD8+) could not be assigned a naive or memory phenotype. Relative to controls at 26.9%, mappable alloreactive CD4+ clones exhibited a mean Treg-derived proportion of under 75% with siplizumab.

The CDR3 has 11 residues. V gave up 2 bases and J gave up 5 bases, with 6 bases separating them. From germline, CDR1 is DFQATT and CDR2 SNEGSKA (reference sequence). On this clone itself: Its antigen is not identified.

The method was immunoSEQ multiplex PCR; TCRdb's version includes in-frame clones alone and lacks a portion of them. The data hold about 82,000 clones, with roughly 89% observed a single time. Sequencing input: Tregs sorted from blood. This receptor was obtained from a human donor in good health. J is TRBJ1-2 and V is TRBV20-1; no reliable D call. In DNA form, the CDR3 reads TGCAGTGCTAGATGGCAGTATGGCTACACCTTC. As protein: CSARWQYGYTF.